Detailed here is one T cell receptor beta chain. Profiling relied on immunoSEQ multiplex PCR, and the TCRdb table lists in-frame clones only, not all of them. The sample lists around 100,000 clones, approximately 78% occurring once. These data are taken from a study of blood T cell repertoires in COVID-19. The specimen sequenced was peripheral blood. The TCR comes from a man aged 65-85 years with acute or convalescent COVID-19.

DNA of the CDR3: TGTGCCAGCAGCGCCATAGCCGGGACAGGGGAATTAATGGGGTTCTTC. Its translation is CASSAIAGTGELMGFF. The rearrangement links TRBV5-4 to TRBJ2-1; 10 positions match TRBD1. Per the germline V gene, CDR1 is SGHNT and CDR2 is YYREEE (reference sequence). The CDR3 has 16 residues. Germline trimming cut 4 bases from V and 15 bases from J; bases unmatched to any gene: 19.